This is a list of T cell receptor beta chains from one sample in a study of blood T cell repertoires in COVID-19. Sequencing used immunoSEQ multiplex PCR; TCRdb keeps in-frame clones, though not all of them. The sample lists about 380,000 clones; roughly four fifths were seen once. The specimen was peripheral blood. These receptors came from a human donor with acute or convalescent COVID-19. The donor label of this sample is uncertain. CDR3s include the opening cysteine and the closing phenylalanine or tryptophan. A D gene is named only where the DNA matches it firmly. The size field is filled for only some rows; it gives once, few, many or a size class.

TRBD1	TRBJ2-5	TRBV7-6	NA	CASSWGTGGSETQYF	TGTGCCAGCAGCTGGGGGACAGGGGGCAGCGAGACCCAGTACTTC
TRBD2	TRBJ2-1	TRBV12-5	NA	CASGRLANDEQFF	TGTGCTAGTGGTCGACTAGCCAACGATGAGCAGTTCTTC
NA	TRBJ2-6	TRBV6-1	once	CASSISGANVLTF	TGTGCCAGTAGCATCTCTGGGGCCAACGTCCTGACTTTC
NA	TRBJ1-1	TRBV30	NA	CAWSLRVGAFF	TGTGCCTGGAGTCTCCGGGTGGGAGCTTTCTTT
NA	TRBJ1-2	TRBV9	many	CASSVTGSGVNGYTF	TGTGCCAGCAGCGTAACGGGGTCGGGGGTGAATGGCTACACCTTC
NA	TRBJ1-5	TRBV2	NA	CASREGGFSNQPQHF	TGTGCCAGCAGAGAGGGAGGGTTTAGCAATCAGCCCCAGCATTTT
NA	TRBJ1-1	TRBV28	NA	CASLPTLSSGAFF	TGTGCCAGCCTTCCGACCCTGTCCAGCGGAGCTTTCTTT
NA	TRBJ1-2	TRBV6-5	NA	CASRPPYGYGYTF	TGTGCCAGCAGGCCCCCCTATGGCTATGGCTACACCTTC
NA	TRBJ2-5	TRBV20-1	NA	CSGRGTETQYF	TGCAGTGGCCGGGGTACGGAGACCCAGTACTTC
TRBD2	TRBJ2-3	TRBV28	NA	CASNRAGRVNTQYF	TGTGCCAGCAACAGGGCCGGGAGGGTAAATACGCAGTATTTT
NA	TRBJ2-1	TRBV6-2/TRBV6-3	NA	CASSNHRKGDEQFF	TGTGCCAGCAGCAATCATAGGAAGGGGGATGAGCAGTTCTTC
TRBD2	TRBJ2-7	TRBV9	NA	CASSAGTSGIEQYF	TGTGCCAGCAGCGCGGGGACTAGCGGGATCGAGCAGTACTTC
NA	TRBJ2-1	TRBV9	NA	CASSVGTIYNEQFF	TGTGCCAGCAGCGTAGGGACTATTTACAATGAGCAGTTCTTC
NA	TRBJ2-7	TRBV11-2	NA	CASSPSLTGEPSYEQYF	TGTGCCAGCAGCCCCAGTCTGACAGGAGAACCCAGCTACGAGCAGTACTTC
NA	TRBJ1-4	TRBV4-2	NA	CASSQDTGGPYSELFF	TGTGCCAGCAGCCAAGATACGGGGGGCCCCTACTCAGAACTGTTTTTT
NA	TRBJ1-1	TRBV6-5	NA	CACRAGGKDEAFF	TGTGCCTGCAGAGCTGGGGGCAAGGACGAAGCTTTCTTT
NA	TRBJ2-5	TRBV24-1	NA	CATSDFSVTNQETQYF	TGTGCCACCAGTGATTTCAGCGTAACAAACCAAGAGACCCAGTACTTC
TRBD1	TRBJ1-1	TRBV7-9	once	CASSTQQGTAFF	TGTGCCAGCAGCACACAACAGGGGACAGCTTTCTTT
NA	TRBJ2-1	TRBV27	NA	CASSFERSSRTGEQFF	TGTGCCAGCAGTTTTGAGCGGAGCTCTCGGACCGGTGAGCAGTTCTTC
TRBD2	TRBJ2-2	TRBV5-1	NA	CASSPPSLAGGAGELFF	TGCGCCAGCAGCCCACCCTCGCTAGCGGGAGGCGCCGGGGAGCTGTTTTTT
TRBD1	TRBJ1-2	TRBV18	NA	CASSPGQDYGYTF	TGTGCCAGCTCCCCCGGACAGGACTATGGCTACACCTTC
NA	TRBJ2-7	TRBV3-1/TRBV3-2	NA	CASSQDVGAEQYF	TGTGCCAGCAGCCAAGATGTGGGGGCCGAGCAGTACTTC
NA	TRBJ2-3	TRBV27	NA	CASSFSTSVDTQYF	TGTGCCAGCAGTTTTTCGACGAGCGTAGATACGCAGTATTTT
TRBD2	TRBJ2-1	TRBV3-1/TRBV3-2	NA	CASRPRTSGRNEQFF	TGTGCCAGCAGGCCGAGGACTAGCGGGAGGAATGAGCAGTTCTTC
TRBD2	TRBJ2-7	TRBV6-5	NA	CASNLREGREEYF	TGTGCCAGCAACCTGAGGGAAGGGCGGGAGGAATACTTC
NA	TRBJ2-2	TRBV5-1	once	CASSLGSGEFRRELFF	TGCGCCAGCAGCTTGGGCTCAGGGGAATTCAGAAGGGAGCTGTTTTTT
NA	TRBJ1-6	TRBV5-1	NA	CASSLAVGQGSPLHF	TGCGCCAGCAGCTTGGCCGTTGGGCAGGGTTCACCCCTCCACTTT
TRBD1	TRBJ1-1	TRBV18	NA	CASSPGQGNGGTEAFF	TGTGCCAGCTCACCGGGACAGGGGAACGGGGGCACTGAAGCTTTCTTT
NA	TRBJ1-1	TRBV19	NA	CASSMTGNTEAFF	TGTGCCAGTAGTATGACAGGGAACACTGAAGCTTTCTTT
NA	TRBJ1-1	TRBV9	NA	CASSSQYRGTEAFF	TGTGCCAGCAGCTCCCAATACCGGGGCACTGAAGCTTTCTTT
TRBD2	TRBJ2-1	TRBV6-5	NA	CASSSRLAGVEQFF	TGTGCCAGCAGCTCGAGACTAGCGGGAGTCGAGCAGTTCTTC
NA	TRBJ2-1	TRBV18	NA	CASSPPGGGSYNEQFF	TGTGCCAGCTCACCCCCGGGGGGCGGCTCCTACAATGAGCAGTTCTTC
NA	TRBJ2-5	TRBV9	NA	CASASGVQETQYF	TGTGCCAGCGCGTCGGGGGTCCAAGAGACCCAGTACTTC
TRBD1	TRBJ2-1	TRBV7-6	NA	CASSFQGTGGYNEQFF	TGTGCCAGCAGCTTTCAAGGGACAGGGGGATACAATGAGCAGTTCTTC
NA	TRBJ1-2	TRBV7-9	NA	CASSPPGRNYGYTF	TGTGCCAGCAGCCCCCCCGGGAGAAACTATGGCTACACCTTC
TRBD1	TRBJ1-2	TRBV24-1	NA	CATSDLEGQNYTF	TGTGCCACCAGTGATTTAGAGGGACAGAACTACACCTTC
TRBD1	TRBJ2-1	TRBV24-1	NA	CATILGTVSYNEQFF	TGTGCCACCATTCTAGGGACAGTCTCCTACAATGAGCAGTTCTTC
TRBD2	TRBJ2-5	TRBV3-1/TRBV3-2	NA	CASSQGTSGLQETQYF	TGTGCCAGCAGCCAAGGAACTAGCGGACTTCAAGAGACCCAGTACTTC
TRBD2	TRBJ2-1	TRBV2	NA	CASRVGGNNEQFF	TGTGCCAGCAGAGTGGGAGGGAACAATGAGCAGTTCTTC
TRBD1	TRBJ1-2	TRBV5-4	NA	CASSLGQGADYGYTF	TGTGCCAGCAGCTTGGGCCAGGGGGCGGACTATGGCTACACCTTC
NA	TRBJ1-2	TRBV30	NA	CAWSPGNWGYTF	TGTGCCTGGAGTCCAGGGAATTGGGGCTACACCTTC
TRBD1	TRBJ1-1	TRBV6-6	NA	CATRDRGQSNTEAFF	TGTGCCACCAGGGACAGGGGGCAATCGAACACTGAAGCTTTCTTT
NA	TRBJ1-3	TRBV7-9	NA	CASKKTANSGNTIYF	TGTGCCAGCAAGAAGACTGCGAATTCTGGAAACACCATATATTTT
NA	TRBJ2-3	TRBV3-1/TRBV3-2	NA	CASSQDSGWNTQYF	TGTGCCAGCAGCCAAGACTCGGGGTGGAATACGCAGTATTTT
NA	TRBJ1-1	TRBV20-1	once	CSAIGRTEAFF	TGCAGTGCGATTGGGAGAACTGAAGCTTTCTTT
TRBD2	TRBJ2-5	TRBV18	NA	CASSGTYGTSGSLGAQETQYF	TGTGCCAGCTCCGGAACTTACGGGACTAGCGGGAGTCTTGGGGCCCAAGAGACCCAGTACTTC
NA	TRBJ1-2	TRBV6-1	NA	CASSELHSTGYTF	TGTGCCAGCAGTGAATTGCACAGTACCGGCTACACCTTC
NA	TRBJ1-2	TRBV2	NA	CASSPLGAGPLYGYTF	TGTGCCAGCAGTCCGCTTGGGGCCGGCCCTCTATATGGCTACACCTTC
NA	TRBJ2-1	TRBV6-1	NA	CASSEASSIHEQFF	TGTGCCAGCAGTGAAGCCTCATCTATCCATGAGCAGTTCTTC
TRBD2	TRBJ2-3	TRBV27	once	CASSLGQGLAVSTDTQYF	TGTGCCAGCAGTTTGGGGCAGGGACTAGCGGTTAGCACAGATACGCAGTATTTT